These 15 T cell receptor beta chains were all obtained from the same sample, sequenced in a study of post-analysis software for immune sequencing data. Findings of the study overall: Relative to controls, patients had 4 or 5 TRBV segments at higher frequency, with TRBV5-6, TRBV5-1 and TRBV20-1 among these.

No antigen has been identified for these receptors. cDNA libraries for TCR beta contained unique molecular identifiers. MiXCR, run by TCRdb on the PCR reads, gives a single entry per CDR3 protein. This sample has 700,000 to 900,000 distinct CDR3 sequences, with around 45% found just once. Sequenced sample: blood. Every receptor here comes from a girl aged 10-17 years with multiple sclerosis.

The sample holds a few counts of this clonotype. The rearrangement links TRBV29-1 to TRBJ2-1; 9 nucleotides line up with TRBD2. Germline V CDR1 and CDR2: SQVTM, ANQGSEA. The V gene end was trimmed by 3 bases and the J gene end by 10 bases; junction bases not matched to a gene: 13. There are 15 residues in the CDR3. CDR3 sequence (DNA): TGCAGCGTTGATACGGGAGTAGCGGGAGTTCGGGAGCAGTTCTTC. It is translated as CSVDTGVAGVREQFF.

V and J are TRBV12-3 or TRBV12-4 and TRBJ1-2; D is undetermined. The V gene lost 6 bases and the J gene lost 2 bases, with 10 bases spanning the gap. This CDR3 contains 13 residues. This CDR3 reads CASSPGWNYGYTF. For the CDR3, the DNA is TGTGCCAGCAGCCCAGGCTGGAACTATGGCTACACCTTC.

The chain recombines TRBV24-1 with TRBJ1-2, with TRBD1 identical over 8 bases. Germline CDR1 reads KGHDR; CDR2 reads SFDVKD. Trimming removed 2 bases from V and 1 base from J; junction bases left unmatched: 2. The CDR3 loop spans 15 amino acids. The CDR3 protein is CATSDSTGGNYGYTF. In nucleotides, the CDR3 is TGTGCCACCAGTGATTCAACAGGGGGTAACTATGGCTACACCTTC.

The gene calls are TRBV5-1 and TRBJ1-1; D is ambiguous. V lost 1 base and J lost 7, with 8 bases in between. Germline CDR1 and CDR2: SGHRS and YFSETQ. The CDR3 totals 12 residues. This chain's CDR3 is CASSLRAGEAFF. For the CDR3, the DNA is TGCGCCAGCAGCTTGAGGGCAGGTGAAGCTTTCTTT.

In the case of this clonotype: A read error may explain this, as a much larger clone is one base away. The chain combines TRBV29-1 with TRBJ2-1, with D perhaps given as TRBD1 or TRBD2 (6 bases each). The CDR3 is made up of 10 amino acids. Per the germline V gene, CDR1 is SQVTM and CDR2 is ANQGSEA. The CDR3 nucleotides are TGCACAGGAGGGGGCAATGAGCAGTTCTTC. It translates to CTGGGNEQFF.

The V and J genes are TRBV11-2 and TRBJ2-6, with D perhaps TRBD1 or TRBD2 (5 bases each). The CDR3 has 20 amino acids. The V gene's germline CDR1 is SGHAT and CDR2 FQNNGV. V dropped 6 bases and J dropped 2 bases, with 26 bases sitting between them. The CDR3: CASRPTPNRGRVPGANVLTF. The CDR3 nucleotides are TGTGCCAGCAGACCTACACCTAACCGGGGACGGGTTCCTGGGGCCAACGTCCTGACTTTC.

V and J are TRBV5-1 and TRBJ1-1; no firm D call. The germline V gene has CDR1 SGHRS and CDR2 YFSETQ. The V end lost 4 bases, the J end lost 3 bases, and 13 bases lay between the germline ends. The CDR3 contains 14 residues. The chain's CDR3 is CASSPESFYTEAFF. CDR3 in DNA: TGCGCCAGCAGCCCGGAGAGCTTTTACACTGAAGCTTTCTTT.

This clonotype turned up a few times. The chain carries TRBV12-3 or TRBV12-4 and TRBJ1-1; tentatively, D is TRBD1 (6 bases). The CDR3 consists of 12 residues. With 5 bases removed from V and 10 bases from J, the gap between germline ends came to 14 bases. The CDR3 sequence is CASSPDRRRAFF. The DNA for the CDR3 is TGTGCCAGCAGTCCTGACAGGCGTCGAGCTTTCTTT.

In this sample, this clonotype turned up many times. In DNA, the CDR3 is TGTGCCAGCAGTTTACCCTACAATGAGCAGTTCTTC. Translating it yields CASSLPYNEQFF. The chain uses TRBV12-3 or TRBV12-4 and TRBJ2-1; D gene ambiguous. This CDR3 region has 12 residues. V lost 2 bases and J 2 bases, leaving 1 base between the germline ends.

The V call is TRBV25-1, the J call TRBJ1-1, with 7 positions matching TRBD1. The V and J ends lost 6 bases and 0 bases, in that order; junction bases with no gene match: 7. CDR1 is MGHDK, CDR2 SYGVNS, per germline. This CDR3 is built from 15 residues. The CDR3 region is CASRPRQGMNTEAFF. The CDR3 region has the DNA TGTGCCAGCAGGCCCCGACAGGGAATGAACACTGAAGCTTTCTTT. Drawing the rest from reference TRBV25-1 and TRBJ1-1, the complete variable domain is EADIYQTPRYLVIGTGKKITLECSQTMGHDKMYWYQQDPGMELHLIHYSYGVNSTEKGDLSSESTVSRIRTEHFPLTLESARPSHTSQYLCASRPRQGMNTEAFFGQGTRLTVV.

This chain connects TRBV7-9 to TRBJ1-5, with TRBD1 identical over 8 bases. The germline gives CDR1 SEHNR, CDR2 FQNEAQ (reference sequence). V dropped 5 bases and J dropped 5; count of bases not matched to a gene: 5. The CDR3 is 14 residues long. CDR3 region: CASSPQGAHQPQHF. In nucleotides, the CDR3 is TGTGCCAGCAGCCCCCAGGGGGCTCATCAGCCCCAGCATTTT.

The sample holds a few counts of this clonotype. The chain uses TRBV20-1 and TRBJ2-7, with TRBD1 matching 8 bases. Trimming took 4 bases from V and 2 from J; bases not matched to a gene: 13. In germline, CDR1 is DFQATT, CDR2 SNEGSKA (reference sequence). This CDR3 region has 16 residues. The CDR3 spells CSAIGSATGDPYEQYF. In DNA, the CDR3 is TGCAGTGCTATCGGCTCCGCGACAGGGGATCCCTACGAGCAGTACTTC.

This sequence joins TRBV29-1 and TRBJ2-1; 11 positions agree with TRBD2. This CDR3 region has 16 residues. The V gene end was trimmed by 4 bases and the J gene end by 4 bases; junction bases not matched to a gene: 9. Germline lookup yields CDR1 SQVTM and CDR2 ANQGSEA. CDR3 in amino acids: CSVVGSGRAPYNEQFF. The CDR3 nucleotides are TGCAGCGTTGTTGGTAGCGGGAGGGCCCCTTACAATGAGCAGTTCTTC.

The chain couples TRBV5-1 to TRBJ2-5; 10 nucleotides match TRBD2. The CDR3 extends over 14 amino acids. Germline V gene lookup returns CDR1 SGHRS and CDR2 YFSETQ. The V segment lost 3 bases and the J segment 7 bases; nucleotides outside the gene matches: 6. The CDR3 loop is CASSSPSGSGTQYF. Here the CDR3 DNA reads TGCGCCAGCAGCTCACCTAGCGGGAGCGGGACCCAGTACTTC.

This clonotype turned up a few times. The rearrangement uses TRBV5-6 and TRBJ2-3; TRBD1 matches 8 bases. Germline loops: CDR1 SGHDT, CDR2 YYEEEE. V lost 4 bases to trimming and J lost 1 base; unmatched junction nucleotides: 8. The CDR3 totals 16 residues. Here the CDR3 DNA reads TGTGCCAGCAGCCGGCCGTGGGGACAGGGCACAGATACGCAGTATTTT. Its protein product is CASSRPWGQGTDTQYF.